This entry features one TCR beta chain sequence. The data originate from a study of T cell responses to AZD1222 COVID-19 vaccine. Using immunoSEQ multiplex PCR, the repertoire was profiled, and TCRdb retains in-frame clones only, with some absent. The repertoire holds tens of thousands of clones, with about 85% as singletons. The germline V and J ends were trimmed by 3 bases and 7 bases, with 13 bases remaining between them. Germline values: CDR1 SGDLS, CDR2 YYNGEE. The CDR3 sequence is 13 residues long. Here the sequenced sample was peripheral blood, taken on day 0 of AZD1222 vaccination. The chain has TRBV9 and TRBJ1-2, with D hard to call. This sequence originates from an adult in good health. Here the CDR3 reads CASSAPGHFGYTF. CDR3 coding DNA: TGTGCCAGCAGCGCACCCGGCCATTTTGGCTACACCTTC.